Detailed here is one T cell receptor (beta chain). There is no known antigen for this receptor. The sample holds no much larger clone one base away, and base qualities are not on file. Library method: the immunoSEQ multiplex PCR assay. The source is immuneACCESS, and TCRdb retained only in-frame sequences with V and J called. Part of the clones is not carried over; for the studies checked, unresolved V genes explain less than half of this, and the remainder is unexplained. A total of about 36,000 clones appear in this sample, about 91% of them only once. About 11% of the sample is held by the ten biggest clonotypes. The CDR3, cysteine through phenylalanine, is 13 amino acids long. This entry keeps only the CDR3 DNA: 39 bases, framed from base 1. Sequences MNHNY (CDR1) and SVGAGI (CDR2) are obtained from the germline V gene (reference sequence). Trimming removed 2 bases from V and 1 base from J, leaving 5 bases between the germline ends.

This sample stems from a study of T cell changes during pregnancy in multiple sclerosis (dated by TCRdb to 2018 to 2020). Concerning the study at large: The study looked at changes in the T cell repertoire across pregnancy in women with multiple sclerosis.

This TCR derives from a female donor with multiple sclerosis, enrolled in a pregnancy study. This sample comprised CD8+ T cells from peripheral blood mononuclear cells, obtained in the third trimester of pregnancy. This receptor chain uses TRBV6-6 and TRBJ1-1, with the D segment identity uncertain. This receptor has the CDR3 CASSYGRNTEAFF. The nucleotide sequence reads TGTGCCAGCAGTTACGGCCGGAACACTGAAGCTTTCTTT.